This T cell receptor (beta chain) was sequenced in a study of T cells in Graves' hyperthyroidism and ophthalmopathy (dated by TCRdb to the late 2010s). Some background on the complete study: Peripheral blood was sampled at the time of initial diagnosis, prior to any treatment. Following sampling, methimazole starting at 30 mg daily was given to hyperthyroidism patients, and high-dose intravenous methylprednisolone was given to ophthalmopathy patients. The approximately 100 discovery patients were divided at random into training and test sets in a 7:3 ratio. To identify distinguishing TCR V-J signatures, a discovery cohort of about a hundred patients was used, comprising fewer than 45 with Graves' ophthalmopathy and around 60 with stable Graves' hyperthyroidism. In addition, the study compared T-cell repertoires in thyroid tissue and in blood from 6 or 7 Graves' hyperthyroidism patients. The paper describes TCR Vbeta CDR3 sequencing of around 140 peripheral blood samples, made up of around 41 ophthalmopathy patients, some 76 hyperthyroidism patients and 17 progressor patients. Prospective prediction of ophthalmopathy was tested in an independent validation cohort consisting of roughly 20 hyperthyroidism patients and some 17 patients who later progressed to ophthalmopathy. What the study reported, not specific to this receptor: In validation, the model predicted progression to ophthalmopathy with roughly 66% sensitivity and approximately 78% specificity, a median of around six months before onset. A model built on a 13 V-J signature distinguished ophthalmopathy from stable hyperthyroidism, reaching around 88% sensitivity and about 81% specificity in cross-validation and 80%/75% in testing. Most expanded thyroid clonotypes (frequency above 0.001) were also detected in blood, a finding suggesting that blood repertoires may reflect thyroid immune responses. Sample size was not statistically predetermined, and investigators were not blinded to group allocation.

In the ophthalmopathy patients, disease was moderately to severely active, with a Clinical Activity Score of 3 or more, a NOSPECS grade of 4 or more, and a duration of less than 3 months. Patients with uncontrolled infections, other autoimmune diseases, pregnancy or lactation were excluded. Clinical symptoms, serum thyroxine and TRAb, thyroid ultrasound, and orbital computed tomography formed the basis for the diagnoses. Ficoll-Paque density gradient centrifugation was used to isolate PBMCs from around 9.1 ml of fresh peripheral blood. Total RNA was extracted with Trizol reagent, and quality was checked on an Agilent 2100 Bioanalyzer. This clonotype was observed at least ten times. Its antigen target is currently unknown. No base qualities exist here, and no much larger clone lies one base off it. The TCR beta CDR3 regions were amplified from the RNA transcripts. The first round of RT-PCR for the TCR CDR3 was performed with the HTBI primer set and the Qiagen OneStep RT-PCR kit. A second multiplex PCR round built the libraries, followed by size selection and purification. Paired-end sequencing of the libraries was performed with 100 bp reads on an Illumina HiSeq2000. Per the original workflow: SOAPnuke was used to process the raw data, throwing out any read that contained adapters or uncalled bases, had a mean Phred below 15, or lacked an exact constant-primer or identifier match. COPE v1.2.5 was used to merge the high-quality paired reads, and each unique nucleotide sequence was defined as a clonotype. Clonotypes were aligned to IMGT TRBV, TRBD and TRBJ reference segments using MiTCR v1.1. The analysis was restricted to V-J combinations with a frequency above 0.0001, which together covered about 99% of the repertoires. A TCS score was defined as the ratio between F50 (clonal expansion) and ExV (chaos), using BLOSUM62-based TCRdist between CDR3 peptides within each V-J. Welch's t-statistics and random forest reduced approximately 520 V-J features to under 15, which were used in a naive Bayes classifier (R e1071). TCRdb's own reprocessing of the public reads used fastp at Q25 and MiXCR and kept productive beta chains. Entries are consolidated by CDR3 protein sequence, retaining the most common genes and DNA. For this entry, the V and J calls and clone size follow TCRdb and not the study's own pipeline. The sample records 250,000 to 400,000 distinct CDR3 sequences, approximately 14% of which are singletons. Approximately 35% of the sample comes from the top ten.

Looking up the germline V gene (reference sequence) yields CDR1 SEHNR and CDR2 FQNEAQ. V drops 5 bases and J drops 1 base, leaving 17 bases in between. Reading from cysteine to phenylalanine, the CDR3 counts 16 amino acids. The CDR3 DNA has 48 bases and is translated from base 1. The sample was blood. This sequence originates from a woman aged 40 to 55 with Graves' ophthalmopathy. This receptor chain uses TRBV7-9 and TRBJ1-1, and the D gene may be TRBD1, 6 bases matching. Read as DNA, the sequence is TGTGCCAGCAGCCCGCGGGACATTTCGAGGAACACTGAAGCTTTCTTT. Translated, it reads CASSPRDISRNTEAFF.